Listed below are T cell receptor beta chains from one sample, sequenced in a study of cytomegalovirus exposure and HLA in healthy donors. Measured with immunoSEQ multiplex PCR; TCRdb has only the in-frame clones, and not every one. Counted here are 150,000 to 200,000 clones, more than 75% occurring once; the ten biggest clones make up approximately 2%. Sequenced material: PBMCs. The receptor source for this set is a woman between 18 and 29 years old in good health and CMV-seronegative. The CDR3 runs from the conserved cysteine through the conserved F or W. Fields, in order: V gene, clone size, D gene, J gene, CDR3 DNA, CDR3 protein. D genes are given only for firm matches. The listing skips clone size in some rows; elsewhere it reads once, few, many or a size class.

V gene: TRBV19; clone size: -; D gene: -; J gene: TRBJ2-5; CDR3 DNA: TGTGCCAGTAGTATAGCGGGGGGCCTGGAGACCCAGTACTTC; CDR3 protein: CASSIAGGLETQYF
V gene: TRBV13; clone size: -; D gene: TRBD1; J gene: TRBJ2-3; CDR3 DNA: TGTGCCAGCAGCTTACACAGGGGGCTCAGGCAGTATTTT; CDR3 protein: CASSLHRGLRQYF
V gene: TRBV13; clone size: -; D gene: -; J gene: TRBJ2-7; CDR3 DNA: TGTGCCAGCAGCTTAACTAGCAGCTCCTACGAGCAGTACTTC; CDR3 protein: CASSLTSSSYEQYF
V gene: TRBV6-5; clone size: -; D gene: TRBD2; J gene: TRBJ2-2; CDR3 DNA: TGTGCCAGCAGGGGACTAGCGGGAGTCTCCGGGGAGCTGTTTTTT; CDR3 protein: CASRGLAGVSGELFF
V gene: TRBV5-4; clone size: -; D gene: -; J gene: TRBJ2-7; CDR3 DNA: TGTGCCAGCAGCTCACCGGGTTCCGTCTCCTACGAGCAGTACTTC; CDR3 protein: CASSSPGSVSYEQYF
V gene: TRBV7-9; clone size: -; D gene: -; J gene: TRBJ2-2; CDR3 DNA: TGTGCCAGCAGCTTATCATTGGGGTCGGTCATACCGGGGAAGCTGTTTTTT; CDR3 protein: CASSLSLGSVIPGKLFF
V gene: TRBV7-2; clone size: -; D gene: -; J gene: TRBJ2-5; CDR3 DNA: TGTGCCAGCAGCTTAGGACAGCAAGAGACCCAGTACTTC; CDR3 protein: CASSLGQQETQYF
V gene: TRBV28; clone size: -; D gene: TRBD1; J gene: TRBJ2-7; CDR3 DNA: TGTGCCAGCAGCCTAGGACAGGGGGCTAGGGAGCAGTACTTC; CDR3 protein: CASSLGQGAREQYF
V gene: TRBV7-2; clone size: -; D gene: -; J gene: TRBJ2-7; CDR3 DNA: TGTGCCAGCAGCTTAGCGCTTCCAGCGGGTCCCCCCTACGAGCAGTACTTC; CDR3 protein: CASSLALPAGPPYEQYF
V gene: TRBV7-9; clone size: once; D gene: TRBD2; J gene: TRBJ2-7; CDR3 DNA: TGTTCCAGCAGCTTAGGGAGGGTAGGCGAGCAGTACTTC; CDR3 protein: CSSSLGRVGEQYF
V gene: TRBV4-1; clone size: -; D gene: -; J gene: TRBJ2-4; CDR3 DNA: TGCGCCAGCAGCCTCGGGGGATGGAACATTCAGTACTTC; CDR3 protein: CASSLGGWNIQYF
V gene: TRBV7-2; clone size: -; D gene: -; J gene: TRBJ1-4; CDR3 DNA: TGTGCCAGCAGCTTTATTGGCCAGGGTTTTGAAAAACTGTTTTTT; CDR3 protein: CASSFIGQGFEKLFF
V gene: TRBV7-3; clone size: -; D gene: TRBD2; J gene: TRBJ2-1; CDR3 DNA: TGTGCCAGCAGCCTCGGACTAGCGGGGCTTAATGAGCAGTTCTTC; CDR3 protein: CASSLGLAGLNEQFF
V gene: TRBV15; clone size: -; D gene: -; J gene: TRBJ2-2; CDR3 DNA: TGTGCCACCAGCAGAGATGGGCAGGGAAAGCGGGTTGGGGAGCTGTTTTTT; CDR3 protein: CATSRDGQGKRVGELFF
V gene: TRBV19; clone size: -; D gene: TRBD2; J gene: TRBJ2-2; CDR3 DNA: TGTGCCAGCAACTCTCTAGCGGGAGGGCCCACCGGGGAGCTGTTTTTT; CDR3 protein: CASNSLAGGPTGELFF
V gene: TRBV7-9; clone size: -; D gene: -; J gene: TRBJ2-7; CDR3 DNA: TGTGCCAGCAACCCTCTTGGGCGCGAGCAGTACTTC; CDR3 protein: CASNPLGREQYF
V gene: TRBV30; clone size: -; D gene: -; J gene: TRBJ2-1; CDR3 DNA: TGTGCCCAGACCTCGTCGCAGGCTGAGCAGTTCTTC; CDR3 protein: CAQTSSQAEQFF
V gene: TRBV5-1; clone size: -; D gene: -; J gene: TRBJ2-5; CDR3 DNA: TGCGCCAGCAGCTTTGGAGGGGAAACGGGCTCGTACTTC; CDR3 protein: CASSFGGETGSYF
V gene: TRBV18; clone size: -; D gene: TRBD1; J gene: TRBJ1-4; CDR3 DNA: TGTGCCAGCTCACCACAGACAGGGGCTGGTGAAAAACTGTTTTTT; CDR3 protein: CASSPQTGAGEKLFF
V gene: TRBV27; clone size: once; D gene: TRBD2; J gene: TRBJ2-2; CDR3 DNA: TGTGCCAGCAGTTCCCCCTCACTAGCGCCGAACACCGGGGAGCTGTTTTTT; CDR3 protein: CASSSPSLAPNTGELFF
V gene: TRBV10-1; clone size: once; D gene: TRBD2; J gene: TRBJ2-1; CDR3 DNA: TGCGCCAGCAGTGAGTCCGTAGCGGGGGGGCACAATGAGCAGTTCTTC; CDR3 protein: CASSESVAGGHNEQFF
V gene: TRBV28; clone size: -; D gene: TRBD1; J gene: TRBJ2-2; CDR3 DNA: TGTGCCAGCAGTTTATTTGACTTGGGACAGGGGCCCGGGGAGCTGTTTTTT; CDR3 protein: CASSLFDLGQGPGELFF
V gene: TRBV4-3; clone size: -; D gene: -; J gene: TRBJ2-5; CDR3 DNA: TGCGCCAGCAGCCAAGGAGCAGGAGGGGACCAAGAGACCCAGTACTTC; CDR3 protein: CASSQGAGGDQETQYF
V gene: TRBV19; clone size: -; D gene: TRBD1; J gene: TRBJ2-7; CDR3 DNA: TGTGCCAGTAGTAGACAAAAAGACAGGGCCTACGAGCAGTACTTC; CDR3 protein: CASSRQKDRAYEQYF
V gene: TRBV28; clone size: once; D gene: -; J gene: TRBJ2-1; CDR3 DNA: TGTGCCAGCAGCGGGGTACACAATGAGCAGTTCTTC; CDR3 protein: CASSGVHNEQFF
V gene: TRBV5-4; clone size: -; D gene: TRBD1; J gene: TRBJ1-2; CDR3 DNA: TGTGCCAGCAGCTTGGCCTATCCGGGACAGAGAAAAGATGGCTACACCTTC; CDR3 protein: CASSLAYPGQRKDGYTF
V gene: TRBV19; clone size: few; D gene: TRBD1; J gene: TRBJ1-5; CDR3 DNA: TGTGCCAGTAGTGTTCAGGGGGCCTATCAGCCCCAGCATTTT; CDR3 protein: CASSVQGAYQPQHF